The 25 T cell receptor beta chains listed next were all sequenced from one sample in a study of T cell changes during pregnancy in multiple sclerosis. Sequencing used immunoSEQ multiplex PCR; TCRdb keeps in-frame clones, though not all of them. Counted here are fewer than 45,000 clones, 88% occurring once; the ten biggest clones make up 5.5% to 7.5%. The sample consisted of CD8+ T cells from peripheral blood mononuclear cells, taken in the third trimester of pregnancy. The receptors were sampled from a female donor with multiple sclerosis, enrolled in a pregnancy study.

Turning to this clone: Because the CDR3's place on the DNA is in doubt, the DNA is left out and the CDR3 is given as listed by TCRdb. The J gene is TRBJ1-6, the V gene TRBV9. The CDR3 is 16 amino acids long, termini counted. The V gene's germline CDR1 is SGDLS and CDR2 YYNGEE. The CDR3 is CASSVASGRGNSPLHF.

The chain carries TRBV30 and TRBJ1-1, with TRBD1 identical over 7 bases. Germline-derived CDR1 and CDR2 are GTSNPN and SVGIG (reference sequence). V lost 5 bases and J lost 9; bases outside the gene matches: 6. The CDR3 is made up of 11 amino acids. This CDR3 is CAWDREIKAFF. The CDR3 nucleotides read TGTGCCTGGGACAGGGAAATTAAAGCTTTCTTT.

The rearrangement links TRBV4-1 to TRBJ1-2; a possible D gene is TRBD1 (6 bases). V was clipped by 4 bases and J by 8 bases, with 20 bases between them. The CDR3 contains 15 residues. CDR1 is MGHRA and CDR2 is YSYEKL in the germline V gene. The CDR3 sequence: CASSLPGGLPHGYTF. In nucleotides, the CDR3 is TGCGCCAGCAGCCTCCCTGGGGGCCTGCCCCACGGCTACACCTTC.

The CDR3 is CASTEGGNYGYTF. The CDR3 nucleotides read TGTGCCAGCACCGAGGGGGGGAATTATGGCTACACCTTC. The rearrangement uses TRBV2 and TRBJ1-2; D is possibly TRBD1 (6 bases). This CDR3 spans 13 amino acids. CDR1 SNHLY and CDR2 FYNNEI come from the germline V gene. V lost 7 bases and J 5 bases, leaving 14 bases between the germline ends. Using reference TRBV2 and TRBJ1-2 for the parts outside the CDR3, the full variable domain is EPEVTQTPSHQVTQMGQEVILRCVPISNHLYFYWYRQILGQKVEFLVSFYNNEISEKSEIFDDQFSVERPDGSNFTLKIRSTKLEDSAMYFCASTEGGNYGYTFGSGTRLTVV.

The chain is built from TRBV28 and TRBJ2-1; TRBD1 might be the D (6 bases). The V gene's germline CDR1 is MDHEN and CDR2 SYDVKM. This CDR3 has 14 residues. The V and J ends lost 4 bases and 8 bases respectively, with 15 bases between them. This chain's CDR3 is CASSSSPQGYEQFF. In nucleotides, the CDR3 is TGTGCCAGCAGTTCCTCCCCACAGGGCTATGAGCAGTTCTTC.

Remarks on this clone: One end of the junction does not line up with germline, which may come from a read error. The CDR3 reads CASSQDGDSYSSPLHF. The CDR3 DNA reads TGCGCCAGCAGCCAAGATGGGGACTCCTATAGTTCACCCCTCCACTTT. J is TRBJ1-6 and V is TRBV4-3; weak D call: TRBD1 (5 bases). CDR1 LGHNA and CDR2 YSLEER come from the germline V gene. The CDR3 length is 16 residues.

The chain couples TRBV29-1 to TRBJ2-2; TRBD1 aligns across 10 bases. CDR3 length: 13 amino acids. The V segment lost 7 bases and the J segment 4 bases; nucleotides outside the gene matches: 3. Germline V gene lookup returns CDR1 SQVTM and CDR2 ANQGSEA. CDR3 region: CSAWTGGTGELFF. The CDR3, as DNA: TGCAGCGCGTGGACAGGGGGCACCGGGGAGCTGTTTTTT.

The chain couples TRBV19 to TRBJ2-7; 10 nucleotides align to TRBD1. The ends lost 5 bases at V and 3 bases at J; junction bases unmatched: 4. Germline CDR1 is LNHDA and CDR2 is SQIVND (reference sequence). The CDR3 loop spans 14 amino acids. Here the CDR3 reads CASSLRDRGYEQYF. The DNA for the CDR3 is TGTGCCAGTAGTCTCCGGGACAGGGGCTACGAGCAGTACTTC.

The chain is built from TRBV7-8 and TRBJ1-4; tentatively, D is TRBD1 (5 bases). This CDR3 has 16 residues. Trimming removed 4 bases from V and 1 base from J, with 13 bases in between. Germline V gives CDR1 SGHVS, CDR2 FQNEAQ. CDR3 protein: CASSSQGYITNEKLFF. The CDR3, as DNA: TGTGCCAGCAGCTCCCAGGGTTATATAACTAATGAAAAACTGTTTTTT. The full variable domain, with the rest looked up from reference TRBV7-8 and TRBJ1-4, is GAGVSQSPRYKVAKRGQDVALRCDPISGHVSLFWYQQALGQGPEFLTYFQNEAQLDKSGLPSDRFFAERPEGSVSTLKIQRTQQEDSAVYLCASSSQGYITNEKLFFGSGTQLSVL.

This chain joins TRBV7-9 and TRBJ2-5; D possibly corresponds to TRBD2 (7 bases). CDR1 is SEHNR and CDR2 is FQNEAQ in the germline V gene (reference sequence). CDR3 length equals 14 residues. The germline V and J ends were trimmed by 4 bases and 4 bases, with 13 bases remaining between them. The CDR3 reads CASSSGGLRETQYF. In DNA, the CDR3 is TGTGCCAGCAGCTCCGGGGGGCTCCGAGAGACCCAGTACTTC. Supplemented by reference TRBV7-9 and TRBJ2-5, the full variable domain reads DTGVSQNPRHKITKRGQNVTFRCDPISEHNRLYWYRQTLGQGPEFLTYFQNEAQLEKSRLLSDRFSAERPKGSFSTLEIQRTEQGDSAMYLCASSSGGLRETQYFGPGTRLLVL.

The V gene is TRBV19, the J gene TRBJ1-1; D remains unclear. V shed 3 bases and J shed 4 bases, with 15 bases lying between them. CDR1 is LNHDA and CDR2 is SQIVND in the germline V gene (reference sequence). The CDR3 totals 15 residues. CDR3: CASSIGIGVGTEAFF. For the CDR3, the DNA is TGTGCCAGTAGTATCGGGATCGGGGTAGGCACTGAAGCTTTCTTT.

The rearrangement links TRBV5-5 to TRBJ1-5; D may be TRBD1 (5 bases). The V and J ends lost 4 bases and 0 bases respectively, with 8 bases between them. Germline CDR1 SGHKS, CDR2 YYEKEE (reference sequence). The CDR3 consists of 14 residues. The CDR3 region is CASSPDTSNQPQHF. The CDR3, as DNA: TGTGCCAGCAGCCCGGACACTAGCAATCAGCCCCAGCATTTT.

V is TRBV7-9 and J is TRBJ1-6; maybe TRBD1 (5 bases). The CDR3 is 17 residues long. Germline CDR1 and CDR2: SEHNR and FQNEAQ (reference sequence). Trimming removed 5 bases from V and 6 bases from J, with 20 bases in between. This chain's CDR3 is CASSKGEGSYGNSPLHF. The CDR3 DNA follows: TGTGCCAGCAGCAAAGGGGAGGGAAGCTATGGTAATTCACCCCTCCACTTT.

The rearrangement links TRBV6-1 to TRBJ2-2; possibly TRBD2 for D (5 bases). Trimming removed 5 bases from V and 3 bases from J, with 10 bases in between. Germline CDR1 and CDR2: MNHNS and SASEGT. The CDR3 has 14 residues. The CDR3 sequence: CASSWVGDTGELFF. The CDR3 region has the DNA TGTGCCAGCAGTTGGGTCGGGGACACCGGGGAGCTGTTTTTT.

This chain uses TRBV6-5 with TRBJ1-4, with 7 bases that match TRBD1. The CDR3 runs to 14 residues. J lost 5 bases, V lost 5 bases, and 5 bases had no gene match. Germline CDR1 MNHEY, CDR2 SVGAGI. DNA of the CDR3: TGTGCCAGCAGTCCAACAGGGGACAATGAAAAACTGTTTTTT. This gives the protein CASSPTGDNEKLFF.

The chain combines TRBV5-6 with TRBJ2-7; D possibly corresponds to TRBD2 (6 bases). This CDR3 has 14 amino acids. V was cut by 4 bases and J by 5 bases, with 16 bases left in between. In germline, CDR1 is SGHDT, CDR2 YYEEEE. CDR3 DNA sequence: TGTGCCAGCAGCCCGGGGGTGCAGGCCCACGAGCAGTACTTC. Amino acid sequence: CASSPGVQAHEQYF.

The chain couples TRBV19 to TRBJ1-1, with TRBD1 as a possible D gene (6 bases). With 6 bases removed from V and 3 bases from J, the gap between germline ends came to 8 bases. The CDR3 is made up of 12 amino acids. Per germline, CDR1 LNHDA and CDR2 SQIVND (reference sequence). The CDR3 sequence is CASRWGHTEAFF. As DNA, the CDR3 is TGTGCCAGTAGATGGGGGCACACTGAAGCTTTCTTT.

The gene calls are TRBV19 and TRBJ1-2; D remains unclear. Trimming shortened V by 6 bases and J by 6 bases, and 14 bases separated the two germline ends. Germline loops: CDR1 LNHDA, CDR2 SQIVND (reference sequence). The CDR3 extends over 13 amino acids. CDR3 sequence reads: CASSHGPVHGYTF. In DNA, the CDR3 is TGTGCCAGTAGCCATGGCCCCGTCCATGGCTACACCTTC.

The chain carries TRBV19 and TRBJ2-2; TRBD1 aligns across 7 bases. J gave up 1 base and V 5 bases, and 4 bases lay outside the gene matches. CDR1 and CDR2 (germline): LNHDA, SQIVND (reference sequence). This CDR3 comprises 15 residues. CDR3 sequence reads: CASSAYRGNTGELFF. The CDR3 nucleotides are TGTGCCAGTAGTGCCTACAGGGGGAACACCGGGGAGCTGTTTTTT.

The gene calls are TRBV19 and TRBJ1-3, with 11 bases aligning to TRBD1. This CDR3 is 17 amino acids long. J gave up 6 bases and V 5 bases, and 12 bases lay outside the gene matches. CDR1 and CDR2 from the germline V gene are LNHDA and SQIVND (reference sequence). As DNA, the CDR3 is TGTGCCAGTAGTCCCCGGACAGGGGGCTTCTCGGAAAACACCATATATTTT. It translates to CASSPRTGGFSENTIYF.

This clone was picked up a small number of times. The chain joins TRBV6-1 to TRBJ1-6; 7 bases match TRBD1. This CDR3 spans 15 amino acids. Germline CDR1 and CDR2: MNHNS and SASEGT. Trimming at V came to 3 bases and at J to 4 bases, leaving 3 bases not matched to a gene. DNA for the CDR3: TGTGCCAGCAGTGAGTGGGACAGTTATAATTCACCCCTCCACTTT. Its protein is CASSEWDSYNSPLHF.

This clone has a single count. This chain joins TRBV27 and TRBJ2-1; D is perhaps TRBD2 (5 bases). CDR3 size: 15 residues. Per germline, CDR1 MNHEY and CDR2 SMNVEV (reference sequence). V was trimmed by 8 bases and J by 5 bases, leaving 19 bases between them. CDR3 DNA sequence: TGTGCCAGCCGCTCGATCGGGAAATCACACAATGAGCAGTTCTTC. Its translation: CASRSIGKSHNEQFF.

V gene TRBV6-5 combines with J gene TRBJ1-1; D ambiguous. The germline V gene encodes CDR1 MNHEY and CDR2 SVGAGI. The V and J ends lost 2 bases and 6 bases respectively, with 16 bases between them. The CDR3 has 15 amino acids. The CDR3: CASSYVRGGLAEAFF. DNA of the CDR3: TGTGCCAGCAGTTACGTCCGTGGCGGACTCGCTGAAGCTTTCTTT.

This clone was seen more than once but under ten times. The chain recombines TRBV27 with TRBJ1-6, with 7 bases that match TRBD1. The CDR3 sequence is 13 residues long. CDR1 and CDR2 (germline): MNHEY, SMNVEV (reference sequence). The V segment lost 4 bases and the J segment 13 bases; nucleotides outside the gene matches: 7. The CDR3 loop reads CASSSPRQGPLHF. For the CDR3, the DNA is TGTGCCAGCAGTTCGCCCCGACAGGGCCCCCTCCACTTT.

The CDR3 nucleotides are TGTGCCAGCAGCTTCAGCGGACAGGGCTTTTGGTATGGCTACACCTTC. The encoded protein is CASSFSGQGFWYGYTF. The V gene is TRBV11-2, the J gene TRBJ1-2; TRBD1 aligns across 8 bases. The CDR3 spans 16 residues. The J segment lost 5 bases and the V segment lost 3 bases, leaving 11 bases of the junction unmatched. Germline CDR1 and CDR2: SGHAT and FQNNGV.